The clone carrying this T cell receptor beta chain has only a few counts. Antigen specificity is unknown. A much larger clone sits a single nucleotide away, making a read error possible. The sample is drawn from a study of read filtering for tumor transcriptome and immune sequencing. In the study overall: After DNase treatment, RNA was made into whole-transcriptome libraries. IR-seq gave about 3.5 to 11 million TCR reads per sample; RNA-seq gave about 80 to 1273. Study results and limitations: IR-seq captured clonotypes deeper and more reliably than RNA-seq.

From 400 to 450 ng of RNA, a library with molecular barcoded alpha/delta and beta/gamma adaptors was made. From the reads, TCRdb called clonotypes with MiXCR, one entry per CDR3 protein. The sample contains tens of thousands of distinct CDR3 sequences, approximately 14% of which appear only once. Sampling of bone marrow took place during active disease in every patient. Germline V gene sequence: CDR1 LGHNA, CDR2 YSLEER. This CDR3 spans 14 amino acids. Trimming left V 0 bases short and J 7 bases short, with 9 bases between. The sample was a population of CD138-negative cells sorted from bone marrow. The source of this sequence is a donor at least 40 years old with multiple myeloma. The V gene is TRBV4-3, the J gene TRBJ1-4, with a tentative D call TRBD1 (5 bases). The chain's CDR3 is CASSQDKRGEKLFF. CDR3 nucleotide sequence: TGCGCCAGCAGCCAAGACAAAAGGGGTGAAAAACTGTTTTTT.